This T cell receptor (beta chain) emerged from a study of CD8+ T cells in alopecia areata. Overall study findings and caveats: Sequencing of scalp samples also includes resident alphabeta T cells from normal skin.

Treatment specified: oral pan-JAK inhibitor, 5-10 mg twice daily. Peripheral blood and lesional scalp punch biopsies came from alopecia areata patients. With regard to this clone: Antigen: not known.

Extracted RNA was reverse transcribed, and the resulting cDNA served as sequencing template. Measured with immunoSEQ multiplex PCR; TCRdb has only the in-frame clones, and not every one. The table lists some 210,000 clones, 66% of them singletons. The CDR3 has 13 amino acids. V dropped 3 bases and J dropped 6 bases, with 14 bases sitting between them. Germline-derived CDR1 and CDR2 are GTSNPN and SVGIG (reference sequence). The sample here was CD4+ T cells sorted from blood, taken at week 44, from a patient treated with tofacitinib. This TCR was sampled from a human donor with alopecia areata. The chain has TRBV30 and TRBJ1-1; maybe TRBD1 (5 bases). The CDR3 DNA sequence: TGTGCCTGGAGCTCGACGGGGACTCCTGAAGCTTTCTTT. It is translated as CAWSSTGTPEAFF.